These T cell receptor beta chains were read from a single sample in a study of T cell responses to AZD1222 COVID-19 vaccine. Here immunoSEQ multiplex PCR was the method, and the copy in TCRdb shows in-frame clones only, minus some. The sample consists of 150,000 to 200,000 clones, 92% of them appearing once. Material: peripheral blood, obtained 28 days after the second AZD1222 dose. Receptors originate from an adult who received the AZD1222 COVID-19 vaccine. Each CDR3 is given with its conserved first and last residue. The order of the fields is clone size, V gene, J gene, D gene, CDR3 DNA, CDR3 protein. The D gene is left open where the match is weak. Clone size is stated in some rows and not others, as once, few, many or a class when expanded.

.	TRBV6-5	TRBJ2-1	.	TGTGCCAGCAAGGGGTCGGAGAGCTCCTACAATGAGCAGTTCTTC	CASKGSESSYNEQFF
.	TRBV30	TRBJ1-3	.	TGTGCCTGGAGTGTCAAAGCCTCTGGAAACACCATATATTTT	CAWSVKASGNTIYF
.	TRBV5-1	TRBJ2-5	TRBD2	TGCGCCAGCAGCTCGGGGGGGCTTTTCGAAGAGACCCAGTACTTC	CASSSGGLFEETQYF
.	TRBV3-1/TRBV3-2	TRBJ2-3	TRBD1	TGTGCCAGCAGCCAAGAACAGGGGGCCATGGGCACAGATACGCAGTATTTT	CASSQEQGAMGTDTQYF
.	TRBV27	TRBJ1-6	.	TGTGCCAGCAGTTTATCGCCGGGATTGTTAGGAGTGGGACCCCCGAAGAGGTCACCCCTCCACTTT	CASSLSPGLLGVGPPKRSPLHF
.	TRBV28	TRBJ1-6	TRBD1	TGTGCCAGCAGTTCGCGACAGGGTGAATTTTATTCACCCCTCCACTTT	CASSSRQGEFYSPLHF
once	TRBV19	TRBJ2-7	.	TGTGCCAGTAGTATAGGAAGCGAGCAGTACTTC	CASSIGSEQYF
.	TRBV25-1	TRBJ1-1	.	TGTGCCAGCAGTGACTGGGCTCCCCCGAACACTGAAGCTTTCTTT	CASSDWAPPNTEAFF
once	TRBV21-1	TRBJ1-5	.	TGTGCCAGCTCCCCAGGGGGCCAGGATAGCAATCAGCCCCAGCATTTT	CASSPGGQDSNQPQHF
once	TRBV19	TRBJ1-1	.	TGTGCCCCGGGACAGAACACTGAAGCTTTCTTT	CAPGQNTEAFF
.	TRBV30	TRBJ1-2	TRBD1	TGTGCCTGCCGGCCCAGGGACAGGGGAAAATTTTATGGCTACACCTTC	CACRPRDRGKFYGYTF
.	TRBV12-3/TRBV12-4	TRBJ1-4	.	TGTGCCAGCAGCCCTGCTTGGAATGAAAAACTGTTTTTT	CASSPAWNEKLFF
.	TRBV7-9	TRBJ1-3	.	TGTGCCAGCAGTTCCGCCGGCGGGGGGTCGCACTACTCTGGAAACACCATATATTTT	CASSSAGGGSHYSGNTIYF
.	TRBV19	TRBJ1-4	.	TGTGCCAGTAGTATAGATTGGGGGTTTAATGAGCGGAAACTGTTTTTT	CASSIDWGFNERKLFF
.	TRBV9	TRBJ1-1	.	TGTGCCAGCAGCGTAGAGGGGGGATCCGAAGCTTTCTTT	CASSVEGGSEAFF
.	TRBV6-6	TRBJ2-5	TRBD1	TGTGCCAGCAGTATGGGACAGGGGTTGGAGACCCAGTACTTC	CASSMGQGLETQYF
.	TRBV6-5	TRBJ2-7	TRBD2	TGTGCCAGCCGGACTAGCGCAGCCTACGAGCAGTACTTC	CASRTSAAYEQYF
.	TRBV7-9	TRBJ1-1	.	TGTGCCAGCAGCTTAGCGACTGAGAACACTGAAGCTTTCTTT	CASSLATENTEAFF
.	TRBV2	TRBJ1-5	TRBD1	TGTGCCAGCAGTCGCAGGACAGGGTTTGGGTCGCCCCAGCATTTT	CASSRRTGFGSPQHF
.	TRBV27	TRBJ1-4	.	TGTGCCAGCAGTGCAACTAATGAAAAACTGTTTTTT	CASSATNEKLFF
.	TRBV18	TRBJ1-6	.	TGTGCCAGCTCCCCCCCCGAGTCACCCCTCCACTTT	CASSPPESPLHF
few	TRBV19	TRBJ1-1	TRBD1	TGTGCCAGTACCCCTAGGGACAGGGGGCGGACTGAAGCTTTCTTT	CASTPRDRGRTEAFF
.	TRBV30	TRBJ2-3	TRBD2	TGTGCCTCGGGACGGGCTAGCGGGGGGGCAGATACGCAGTATTTT	CASGRASGGADTQYF
.	TRBV2	TRBJ2-3	TRBD2	TGTGCCAGCATGGCGGGGGGGCTTGCAGATACGCAGTATTTT	CASMAGGLADTQYF
.	TRBV10-2	TRBJ1-5	.	TGCGCCAGCACGGGGAGTGGAGGGGTCAGTCAGCCCCAGCATTTT	CASTGSGGVSQPQHF
.	TRBV7-9	TRBJ1-1	.	TGTGCCAGCAGCCAGGGCGGGAACACTGAAGCTTTCTTT	CASSQGGNTEAFF
.	TRBV6-1	TRBJ1-3	.	TGTGCCAGCAGTGAGAGTACGGCGGACCTCGGAAACACCATATATTTT	CASSESTADLGNTIYF
.	TRBV5-1	TRBJ2-1	TRBD1	TGCGCCAGCAGCTTGGCACAACAGGGGGATGAGCAGTTCTTC	CASSLAQQGDEQFF
few	TRBV10-1	TRBJ2-2	.	TGCGCCAGCAGCCGGGGCACCGGGGAGCTGTTTTTT	CASSRGTGELFF
.	TRBV7-2	TRBJ2-5	TRBD1	TGTGCCAGCGGTGACAGGGGGGGAGAACAAGAGACCCAGTACTTC	CASGDRGGEQETQYF
.	TRBV6-5	TRBJ2-7	TRBD1	TGTGCCAGCTATGCAGGGGGCGGCGAGCAGTACTTC	CASYAGGGEQYF
.	TRBV5-1	TRBJ2-3	.	TGCGCCAGCAGAAGGACAGACTCTAGCACGAATACGCAGTATTTT	CASRRTDSSTNTQYF
.	TRBV6-5	TRBJ2-4	TRBD1	TGTGCCAGCAGCCCGACAGGGGACAAAAACATTCAGTACTTC	CASSPTGDKNIQYF
.	TRBV6-1	TRBJ2-3	TRBD1	TGTGCCAGCAGTGAAAAGGAACAGGGGGCGGATACGCAGTATTTT	CASSEKEQGADTQYF
.	TRBV12-3/TRBV12-4	TRBJ1-1	.	TGTGCCAGCAGCCCCGCGGGGACGGAAGCTTTCTTT	CASSPAGTEAFF
.	TRBV9	TRBJ1-6	TRBD1	TGTGCCAGCAGCGTAGAGGACAGGGTGAATTCACCCCTCCACTTT	CASSVEDRVNSPLHF
.	TRBV5-5	TRBJ2-3	.	TGTGCCAGCAGCTACGGACAAGTTTCGGATACGCAGTATTTT	CASSYGQVSDTQYF
once	TRBV6-5	TRBJ1-6	TRBD1	TGTGCCAGCAGTCCCCTACAGGGGCGATCACCCCTCCACTTT	CASSPLQGRSPLHF
.	TRBV3-1/TRBV3-2	TRBJ2-7	TRBD2	TGTGCCAGCAGCCAACCATTGGGGGGGGGAGCCTACGAGCAGTACTTC	CASSQPLGGGAYEQYF
few	TRBV6-5	TRBJ1-2	.	TGTGCCAGCGAATTCCGGGGTCTTGGCTACACCTTC	CASEFRGLGYTF
.	TRBV6-1	TRBJ1-2	.	TGTGCCAGCAGTGAAGCGATAGGACTCTATGGCTACACCTTC	CASSEAIGLYGYTF
.	TRBV2	TRBJ2-7	TRBD1	TGTGCCAGCAGAACGACAGGGGGACGCTACGAGCAGTACTTC	CASRTTGGRYEQYF
.	TRBV4-1	TRBJ1-3	.	TGCGCCAGCAGCCGCCGTCTTGGCTTGAGCTCTGGAAACACCATATATTTT	CASSRRLGLSSGNTIYF
few	TRBV11-2	TRBJ2-7	.	TGTGCCAGCAGCCGTATAGGGTTTCCCTACGAGCAGTACTTC	CASSRIGFPYEQYF
.	TRBV18	TRBJ2-7	TRBD1	TGTGCCAGCTCCCGACGGTCCGGGACAGGGGGCGAGCAGTACTTC	CASSRRSGTGGEQYF
.	TRBV3-1/TRBV3-2	TRBJ2-1	.	TGTGCCAGCAGCCGAATCGGGACTTCCAATGAGCAGTTCTTC	CASSRIGTSNEQFF
.	TRBV3-1/TRBV3-2	TRBJ2-1	.	TGTGCCAGTTCCCCGGGGGCAACCTACAATGAGCAGTTCTTC	CASSPGATYNEQFF
.	TRBV12-3/TRBV12-4	TRBJ1-2	.	TGTGCCAGCAGATATACAGGGCGCGGCTACACCTTC	CASRYTGRGYTF
few	TRBV3-1/TRBV3-2	TRBJ2-3	.	TGTGCCAGCAGCCTTCTGAGGGGGGCAGATACGCAGTATTTT	CASSLLRGADTQYF
.	TRBV5-1	TRBJ1-1	.	TGCGCCAGCAGCTCGCAGGGGAACACTGAAGCTTTCTTT	CASSSQGNTEAFF
.	TRBV25-1	TRBJ2-5	.	TGTGCCAGCAGTGACCCCCCCTCTCAAGAGACCCAGTACTTC	CASSDPPSQETQYF